This T cell receptor (beta chain) comes out of a study of cytomegalovirus exposure and HLA in healthy donors. The study's findings and limits: As a later analysis showed, a missense DCLRE1C variant was linked to trimming of TCR beta V- and J-genes. CMV serostatus was the sole immune exposure information available.

CDR3 size: 14 residues. V lost 11 bases to trimming and J lost 8 bases; unmatched junction nucleotides: 11. Germline V gene lookup returns CDR1 LNHNV and CDR2 YYDKDF (reference sequence). This clone was seen a handful of times. The antigen is undetermined. Vbeta (60) and Jbeta (13) primers were used in the PCR. The table came from immunoSEQ multiplex PCR; TCRdb's copy has only in-frame clones and leaves some out. The table has some 170,000 clones, about four fifths seen once. The V call is TRBV15, the J call TRBJ1-4; TRBD1 aligns across 10 bases. Source material: PBMCs. This receptor was identified in a man in his forties or fifties in good health and CMV-seropositive. The CDR3 nucleotides read TGTGCCGTCCAAGACAGGGGGCGCCGGGAAAAACTGTTTTTT. This gives the protein CAVQDRGRREKLFF.